This T cell receptor (beta chain) stems from a study of blood T cell repertoires in COVID-19. In this sample, this clone turned up once. Libraries were prepared by immunoSEQ multiplex PCR; TCRdb keeps only in-frame clonotypes and omits some of them. The data contain approximately 150,000 clones, about 90% of them seen just once; the ten biggest clones take up 35% to 40%. CDR1 and CDR2 (germline): MGHDK, SYGVNS. The CDR3 is made up of 14 amino acids. Trimming shortened V by 6 bases and J by 2 bases, and 14 bases separated the two germline ends. Input material: peripheral blood. V gene TRBV25-1 combines with J gene TRBJ2-7, with D perhaps matching TRBD2 (6 bases). This receptor was identified in a man aged 50 or older who had recovered from COVID-19. CDR3 protein: CASSGERVTYEQYF. CDR3 nucleotides: TGTGCCAGCAGCGGGGAGCGGGTGACCTACGAGCAGTACTTC.